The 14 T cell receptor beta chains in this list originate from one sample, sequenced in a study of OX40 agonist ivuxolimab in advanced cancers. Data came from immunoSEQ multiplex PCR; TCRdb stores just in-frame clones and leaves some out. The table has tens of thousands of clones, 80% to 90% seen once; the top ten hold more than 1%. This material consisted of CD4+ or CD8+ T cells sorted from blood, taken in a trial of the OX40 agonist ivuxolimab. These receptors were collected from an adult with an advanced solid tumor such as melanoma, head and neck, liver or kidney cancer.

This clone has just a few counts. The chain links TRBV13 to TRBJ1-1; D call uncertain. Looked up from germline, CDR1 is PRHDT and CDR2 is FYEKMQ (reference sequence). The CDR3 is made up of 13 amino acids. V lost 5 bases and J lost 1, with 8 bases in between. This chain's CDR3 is CASSQQSNTEAFF. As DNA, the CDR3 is TGTGCCAGCAGCCAGCAGTCGAACACTGAAGCTTTCTTT. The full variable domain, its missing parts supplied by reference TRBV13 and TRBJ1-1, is AAGVIQSPRHLIKEKRETATLKCYPIPRHDTVYWYQQGPGQDPQFLISFYEKMQSDKGSIPDRFSAQQFSDYHSELNMSSLELGDSALYFCASSQQSNTEAFFGQGTRLTVV.

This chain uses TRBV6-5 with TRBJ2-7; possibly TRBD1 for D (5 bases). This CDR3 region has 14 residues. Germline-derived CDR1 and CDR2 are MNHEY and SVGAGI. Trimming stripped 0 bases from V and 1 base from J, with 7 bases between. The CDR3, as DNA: TGTGCCAGCAGTTACTCGACAGCGTCCTACGAGCAGTACTTC. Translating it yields CASSYSTASYEQYF.

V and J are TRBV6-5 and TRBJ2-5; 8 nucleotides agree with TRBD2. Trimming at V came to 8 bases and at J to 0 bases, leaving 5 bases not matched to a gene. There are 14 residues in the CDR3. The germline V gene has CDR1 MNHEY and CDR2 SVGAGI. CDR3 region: CASWGGGYQETQYF. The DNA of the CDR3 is TGTGCCAGCTGGGGCGGGGGGTACCAAGAGACCCAGTACTTC.

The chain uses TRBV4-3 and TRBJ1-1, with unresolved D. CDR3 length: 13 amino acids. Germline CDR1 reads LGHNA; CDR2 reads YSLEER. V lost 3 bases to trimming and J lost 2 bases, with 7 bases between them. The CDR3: CASSHGPNTEAFF. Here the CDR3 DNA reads TGCGCCAGCAGCCACGGACCCAACACTGAAGCTTTCTTT.

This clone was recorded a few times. The CDR3 DNA is TGTGCCGGGGGACTAGCGGGAGGACGAGGGGAGCTGTTTTTT. Translating gives CAGGLAGGRGELFF. The chain combines TRBV19 with TRBJ2-2; 15 nucleotides line up with TRBD2. Per germline, CDR1 LNHDA and CDR2 SQIVND (reference sequence). This CDR3 has 14 amino acids. Losses at the gene ends were 11 bases for V and 8 bases for J; bases not matched to a gene: 6.

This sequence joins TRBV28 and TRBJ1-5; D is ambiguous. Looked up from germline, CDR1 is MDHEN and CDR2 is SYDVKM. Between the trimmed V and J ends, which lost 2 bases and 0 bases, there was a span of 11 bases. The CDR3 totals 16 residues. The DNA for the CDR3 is TGTGCCAGCAGTTTAGCAGAGACGGATAGCAATCAGCCCCAGCATTTT. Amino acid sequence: CASSLAETDSNQPQHF. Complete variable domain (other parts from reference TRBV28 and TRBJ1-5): DVKVTQSSRYLVKRTGEKVFLECVQDMDHENMFWYRQDPGLGLRLIYFSYDVKMKEKGDIPEGYSVSREKKERFSLILESASTNQTSMYLCASSLAETDSNQPQHFGDGTRLSIL.

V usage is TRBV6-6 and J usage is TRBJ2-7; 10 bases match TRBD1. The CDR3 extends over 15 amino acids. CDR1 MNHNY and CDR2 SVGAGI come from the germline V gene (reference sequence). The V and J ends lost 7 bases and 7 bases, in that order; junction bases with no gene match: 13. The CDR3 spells CASKPEEGQGQEQYF. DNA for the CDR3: TGTGCCAGCAAACCAGAGGAGGGACAGGGGCAAGAGCAGTACTTC.

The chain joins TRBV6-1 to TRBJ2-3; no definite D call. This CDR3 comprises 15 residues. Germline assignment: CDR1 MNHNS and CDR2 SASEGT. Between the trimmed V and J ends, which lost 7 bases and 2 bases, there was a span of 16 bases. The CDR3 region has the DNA TGTGCCAGCATCCTATCCGTTGCGCTCACAGATACGCAGTATTTT. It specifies CASILSVALTDTQYF.

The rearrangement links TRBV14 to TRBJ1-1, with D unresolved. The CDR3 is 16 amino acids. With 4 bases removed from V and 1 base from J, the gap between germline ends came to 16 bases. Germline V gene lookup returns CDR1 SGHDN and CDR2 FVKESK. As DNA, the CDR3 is TGTGCCAGCAGCCCCCGACTCAACCCCTCGAACACTGAAGCTTTCTTT. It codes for CASSPRLNPSNTEAFF. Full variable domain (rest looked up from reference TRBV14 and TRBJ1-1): EAGVTQFPSHSVIEKGQTVTLRCDPISGHDNLYWYRRVMGKEIKFLLHFVKESKQDESGMPNNRFLAERTGGTYSTLKVQPAELEDSGVYFCASSPRLNPSNTEAFFGQGTRLTVV.

The CDR3 sequence is CASSFGDREGTEAFF. DNA of the CDR3: TGTGCCAGCAGTTTCGGGGACAGGGAGGGCACTGAAGCTTTCTTT. The chain is built from TRBV28 and TRBJ1-1, with 9 bases fitting TRBD1. V gave up 3 bases and J gave up 4 bases; unmatched junction bases: 6. CDR3 length: 15 residues. Germline V lookup: CDR1 MDHEN, CDR2 SYDVKM.

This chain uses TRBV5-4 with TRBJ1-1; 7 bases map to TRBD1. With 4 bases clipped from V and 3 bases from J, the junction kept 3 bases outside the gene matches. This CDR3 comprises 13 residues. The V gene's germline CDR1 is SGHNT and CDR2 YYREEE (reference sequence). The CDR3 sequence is CASSAGGDTEAFF. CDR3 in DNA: TGTGCCAGCAGCGCAGGGGGGGACACTGAAGCTTTCTTT.

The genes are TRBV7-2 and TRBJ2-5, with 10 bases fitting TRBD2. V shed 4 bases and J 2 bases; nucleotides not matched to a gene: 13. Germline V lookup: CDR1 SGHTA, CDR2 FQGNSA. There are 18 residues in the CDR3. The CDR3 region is CASSYKVRTTSGQETQYF. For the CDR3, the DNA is TGTGCCAGCAGCTATAAAGTTAGGACGACTAGCGGGCAAGAGACCCAGTACTTC.

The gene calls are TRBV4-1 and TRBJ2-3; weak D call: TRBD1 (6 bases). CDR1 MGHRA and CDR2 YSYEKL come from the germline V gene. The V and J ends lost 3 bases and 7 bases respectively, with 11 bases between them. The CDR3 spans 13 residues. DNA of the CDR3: TGCGCCAGCAGCCAGGACAGACTTTATACGCAGTATTTT. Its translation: CASSQDRLYTQYF.

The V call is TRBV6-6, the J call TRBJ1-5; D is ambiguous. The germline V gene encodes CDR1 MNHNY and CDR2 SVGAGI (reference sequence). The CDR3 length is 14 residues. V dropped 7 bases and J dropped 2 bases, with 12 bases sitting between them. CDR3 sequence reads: CASTASPGNQPQHF. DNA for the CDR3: TGTGCCAGCACGGCCTCACCCGGCAATCAGCCCCAGCATTTT.